These 30 T cell receptor beta chains share one sample of origin, sequenced in a study of regulatory T cells in long-lasting Graves disease. Regarding time point: persistent/refractory GD, antithyroid drugs over 5 years with positive TRAb. PBMCs were the source of the RNA used for TCR sequencing. The authors built TCR beta libraries using iRepertoire HTBI primers and Arm-PCR of CDR3 regions. TCRdb itself ran the multiplex PCR reads through MiXCR, one entry per CDR3 protein. The repertoire holds some 370,000 distinct CDR3 sequences, 23% seen once, with 25% to 30% in the top ten. The specimen was peripheral blood mononuclear cells (PBMCs), collected when the disease was refractory, from a patient treated with antithyroid drugs. These TCRs come from a woman between 35 and 50 years old with Graves disease.

This clonotype occurred many times. The V gene is TRBV7-6, the J gene TRBJ2-5; D is unresolved. Germline V gene data show CDR1 as SGHVS and CDR2 as FNYEAQ. V lost 4 bases to trimming and J lost 5 bases, with 11 bases between them. This CDR3 has 13 residues. The CDR3 is CASSSDPLETQYF. The CDR3 DNA reads TGTGCCAGCAGCTCGGACCCTTTGGAGACCCAGTACTTC.

This clonotype showed up just a few times. The genes are TRBV7-8 and TRBJ2-5; D remains unclear. The CDR3 totals 15 residues. The germline V and J ends were trimmed by 4 bases and 0 bases, with 12 bases remaining between them. Germline CDR1 reads SGHVS; CDR2 reads FQNEAQ. CDR3 DNA: TGTGCCAGCAGCTCCCTCCACTGGTACCAAGAGACCCAGTACTTC. Residues: CASSSLHWYQETQYF.

In its sample, this clonotype was seen many times. This rearrangement joins TRBV6-5 to TRBJ1-6; maybe TRBD1 (5 bases). The CDR3 is 14 amino acids. The germline gives CDR1 MNHEY, CDR2 SVGAGI. V dropped 2 bases and J dropped 7 bases, with 9 bases sitting between them. In DNA form, the CDR3 reads TGTGCCAGCAGTTACGGACACCCGAATTCACCCCTCCACTTT. Translated: CASSYGHPNSPLHF.

About this clonotype: Sequence at one end of the junction differs from germline and may be a read error. The rearrangement links TRBV20-1 to TRBJ2-7; 9 bases are shared with TRBD1. Per germline, CDR1 DFQATT and CDR2 SNEGSKA (reference sequence). The CDR3 loop spans 14 amino acids. The CDR3 loop reads CSALGGDRVYDQYF. In DNA, the CDR3 is TGCAGTGCCTTGGGAGGGGACAGGGTGTACGATCAGTACTTC.

This clonotype was detected many times. The CDR3 here is CASSLSGLDEQYF. The CDR3 nucleotides are TGTGCCAGCAGCCTTAGCGGGCTGGACGAGCAGTACTTC. This chain connects TRBV7-9 to TRBJ2-7, with 7 bases lining up with TRBD2. The germline gives CDR1 SEHNR, CDR2 FQNEAQ (reference sequence). The CDR3 runs to 13 residues. The V and J ends lost 5 bases and 5 bases, in that order; junction bases with no gene match: 6.

The genes are TRBV4-1 and TRBJ1-2; D is undetermined. The CDR3 length is 13 residues. The germline V and J ends were trimmed by 3 bases and 7 bases, with 12 bases remaining between them. The germline CDR1 and CDR2 sequences are MGHRA and YSYEKL. CDR3 coding DNA: TGCGCCAGCAGCCACCCCCGAACCTTTGGCTACACCTTC. It translates to CASSHPRTFGYTF.

V usage is TRBV11-1 and J usage is TRBJ2-1; the D is unclear. The V gene lost 5 bases and the J gene lost 5 bases, with 19 bases spanning the gap. Germline V lookup: CDR1 SGHAT, CDR2 FQDESV (reference sequence). This CDR3 is 16 amino acids long. CDR3 in DNA: TGTGCCAGCAGCCTCCAAGGAGTATTGGGCCACAATGAGCAGTTCTTC. Encoded protein: CASSLQGVLGHNEQFF.

This clonotype was picked up many times. The DNA for the CDR3 is TGTGCCAGCAGTTTTGAGGTGGGAGGGCCCTACGAGCAGTACTTC. Protein product: CASSFEVGGPYEQYF. The chain combines TRBV28 with TRBJ2-7, with 7 bases that match TRBD2. J was trimmed by 2 bases and V by 3 bases; bases with no gene match: 7. Germline CDR1 is MDHEN and CDR2 is SYDVKM. The CDR3 consists of 15 residues.

V usage is TRBV12-3 or TRBV12-4 and J usage is TRBJ1-2; possible D gene TRBD1, 5 bases. The V and J ends lost 6 bases and 7 bases respectively, with 21 bases between them. This CDR3 has 15 residues. The DNA for the CDR3 is TGTGCCAGCAGGATCGCCGGGACTCCTGCCTCTGGCTACACCTTC. It yields the protein CASRIAGTPASGYTF.

There are many counts of this clonotype. V usage is TRBV7-9 and J usage is TRBJ2-7, with D unresolved. Per germline, CDR1 SEHNR and CDR2 FQNEAQ (reference sequence). V was trimmed by 1 base and J by 4 bases, leaving 14 bases between them. The CDR3 sequence is 15 residues long. The CDR3 here is CASSLGQLTSYEQYF. The CDR3, as DNA: TGTGCCAGCAGCTTAGGGCAGCTAACCTCATACGAGCAGTACTTC.

CDR3 coding DNA: TGTGCCAGCAGTGTTGCCCAGACAGGGATGAACGAGCAGTACTTC. The encoded protein is CASSVAQTGMNEQYF. The chain couples TRBV2 to TRBJ2-7; the match to TRBD1 covers 7 bases. Losses at the gene ends were 4 bases for V and 5 bases for J; bases not matched to a gene: 11. This CDR3 contains 15 residues. Germline V CDR1 and CDR2: SNHLY, FYNNEI.

This clonotype came up a few times. This chain uses TRBV19 with TRBJ1-6; no reliable D call. This CDR3 contains 13 residues. The V gene lost 3 bases and the J gene lost 11 bases, with 11 bases spanning the gap. The germline CDR1 and CDR2 sequences are LNHDA and SQIVND (reference sequence). The CDR3 DNA sequence: TGTGCCAGTAGTATTGATCTGGAGACACCCCTCCACTTT. The encoded protein is CASSIDLETPLHF.

J is TRBJ1-1 and V is TRBV19, with TRBD1 matching over 7 bases. The CDR3 has 16 residues. Trimming removed 6 bases from V and 3 bases from J; junction bases left unmatched: 13. In germline, CDR1 is LNHDA, CDR2 SQIVND (reference sequence). CDR3 residues: CASSPSQGQGDTEAFF. The CDR3 coding sequence is TGTGCCAGTAGCCCCTCCCAGGGGCAGGGGGACACTGAAGCTTTCTTT.

About this clonotype itself: This likely stems from a read error, as it lies one base from a far larger clone. This chain uses TRBV28 with TRBJ2-5; D uncertain. Germline V gene data show CDR1 as MDHEN and CDR2 as SYDVKM. CDR3 length: 14 amino acids. CDR3 sequence: CASRLRYLQGTQYF. CDR3 DNA: TGTGCCAGCAGGTTACGTTACCTCCAAGGGACCCAGTACTTC.

The V and J genes are TRBV14 and TRBJ2-7; D is perhaps TRBD2 (6 bases). Germline V gene lookup returns CDR1 SGHDN and CDR2 FVKESK. The CDR3 is 15 residues long. Trimming left V 3 bases short and J 3 bases short, with 15 bases between. In nucleotides, the CDR3 is TGTGCCAGCAGCCAGGCCGGGACTTCGGTCTACGAGCAGTACTTC. Translated: CASSQAGTSVYEQYF.

The chain uses TRBV28 and TRBJ2-2, with 12 bases aligning to TRBD2. Unmatched junction bases numbered 6, after V lost 6 bases and J lost 1 base. This CDR3 region has 17 residues. CDR1 and CDR2 (germline): MDHEN, SYDVKM. The CDR3 region is CASSPILAGGNTGELFF. CDR3 DNA: TGTGCCAGCAGCCCAATACTAGCGGGAGGGAACACCGGGGAGCTGTTTTTT.

This clonotype was counted only a few times. V usage is TRBV7-2 and J usage is TRBJ2-7; D call uncertain. V lost 4 bases, J lost 2 bases, and 9 bases lay in between. There are 13 residues in the CDR3. CDR1 and CDR2 from the germline V gene are SGHTA and FQGNSA. Here the CDR3 DNA reads TGTGCCAGCAGCTCTTTTGCAGCCTACGAGCAGTACTTC. Protein: CASSSFAAYEQYF.

In its sample, this clonotype was seen many times. The rearrangement joins TRBV28 to TRBJ1-4; a possible D gene is TRBD1 (5 bases). The germline V and J ends were trimmed by 9 bases and 7 bases, with 18 bases remaining between them. Germline V CDR1 and CDR2: MDHEN, SYDVKM. The CDR3 totals 14 residues. The CDR3 nucleotides read TGTGCCAGTGGATCGGGTCCTGGGGCTGAAAAACTGTTTTTT. Protein: CASGSGPGAEKLFF. The variable domain in full, completed from reference TRBV28 and TRBJ1-4, reads DVKVTQSSRYLVKRTGEKVFLECVQDMDHENMFWYRQDPGLGLRLIYFSYDVKMKEKGDIPEGYSVSREKKERFSLILESASTNQTSMYLCASGSGPGAEKLFFGSGTQLSVL.

As DNA, the CDR3 is TGCAGTGCTACCCCTGCAGGCTCCTATAATTCACCCCTCCACTTT. It is translated as CSATPAGSYNSPLHF. The V gene is TRBV20-1, the J gene TRBJ1-6, with D unclear. Germline CDR1 and CDR2: DFQATT and SNEGSKA (reference sequence). V was shortened by 4 bases and J by 0 bases, with 10 bases between the two germline ends. This CDR3 spans 15 amino acids.

V usage is TRBV29-1 and J usage is TRBJ1-1, with 10 bases fitting TRBD1. Germline V lookup: CDR1 SQVTM, CDR2 ANQGSEA. The trim removed 7 bases at V and 0 bases at J, leaving 11 bases unmatched. CDR3 length: 16 residues. CDR3 in amino acids: CSGTDWGTGVNTEAFF. The CDR3 bases are TGCAGCGGAACGGATTGGGGGACAGGGGTGAACACTGAAGCTTTCTTT.

The V and J genes are TRBV5-1 and TRBJ2-1; TRBD2 aligns across 10 bases. Germline V gene lookup returns CDR1 SGHRS and CDR2 YFSETQ. J lost 6 bases, V lost 3 bases, and 3 bases had no gene match. This CDR3 contains 14 residues. The CDR3 sequence: CASSSLAGSNEQFF. The CDR3 coding sequence is TGCGCCAGCAGCTCACTAGCGGGAAGCAATGAGCAGTTCTTC.

This rearrangement joins TRBV9 to TRBJ1-5, with D uncertain. The V and J ends lost 2 bases and 5 bases respectively, with 11 bases between them. The CDR3 sequence is 14 residues long. Germline V gene lookup returns CDR1 SGDLS and CDR2 YYNGEE. Here the CDR3 reads CASSVMADDQPQHF. The CDR3 DNA reads as TGTGCCAGCAGCGTTATGGCAGATGATCAGCCCCAGCATTTT.

The genes are TRBV27 and TRBJ2-3; 9 bases line up with TRBD2. Trimming cost V 5 bases and J 4 bases; bases outside gene matches: 1. The CDR3 runs 13 residues. The germline V gene has CDR1 MNHEY and CDR2 SMNVEV (reference sequence). CDR3 region: CASSIAGADTQYF. CDR3 bases: TGTGCCAGCAGTATAGCGGGGGCAGATACGCAGTATTTT.

The chain employs TRBV11-3 and TRBJ2-1; D unresolved. The CDR3 loop spans 14 amino acids. CDR1 and CDR2 from the germline V gene are SGHNT and YENEEA. V lost 4 bases, J lost 7 bases, and 14 bases lay in between. The CDR3 DNA is TGTGCCAGCAGCTCCTCAGGTAATGGAAATGAGCAGTTCTTC. It codes for CASSSSGNGNEQFF.

This clonotype came up many times. V usage is TRBV28 and J usage is TRBJ1-1, with D possibly matching TRBD1 (5 bases). Trimming pared 5 bases from V and 1 base from J, leaving 23 bases between. CDR1 MDHEN and CDR2 SYDVKM come from the germline V gene. The CDR3 is made up of 18 amino acids. The CDR3 sequence: CASSLRGLRLGTNTEAFF. DNA for the CDR3: TGTGCCAGCAGTCTAAGGGGCCTTAGGTTAGGGACGAACACTGAAGCTTTCTTT.

About this clonotype itself: A much larger clonotype is one base distant, so this may be a read error. The chain links TRBV28 to TRBJ1-5; possibly TRBD1 for D (5 bases). This CDR3 has 15 residues. Germline V gene sequence: CDR1 MDHEN, CDR2 SYDVKM. Trimming took 1 base from V and 11 from J, leaving 18 bases between them. The CDR3 loop reads CASSLSSRVQQSQHF. The CDR3 DNA sequence: TGTGCCAGCAGTTTATCCTCCAGGGTCCAACAGTCCCAGCATTTT.

This chain joins TRBV5-1 and TRBJ2-3, with TRBD1 identical over 7 bases. Germline loops: CDR1 SGHRS, CDR2 YFSETQ. V shed 3 bases, J shed 0 bases, and the junction held 7 bases outside the gene matches. The CDR3 is 16 residues long. The CDR3 region is CASSSGGTDSTDTQYF. The CDR3 bases are TGCGCCAGCAGCTCCGGTGGGACAGACAGCACAGATACGCAGTATTTT.

There are many counts of this clonotype. The genes are TRBV15 and TRBJ2-7, with TRBD1 identical over 10 bases. V was clipped by 3 bases and J by 1 base; unmatched bases: 3. The germline V gene has CDR1 LNHNV and CDR2 YYDKDF (reference sequence). This CDR3 spans 15 amino acids. The CDR3 nucleotides are TGTGCCACCAGCAGGGGACAGGGGCCTTCCTACGAGCAGTACTTC. It encodes CATSRGQGPSYEQYF.

This clonotype was recorded many times. The V gene is TRBV28, the J gene TRBJ2-7; weak D call: TRBD1 (6 bases). CDR1 and CDR2 (germline): MDHEN, SYDVKM. Deletions cut 4 bases from V and 3 bases from J, with 13 bases between. This CDR3 region has 14 residues. CDR3 residues: CASSSLGGVYEQYF. CDR3 bases: TGTGCCAGCAGTTCCTTAGGGGGAGTCTACGAGCAGTACTTC.

This clonotype has at least ten counts. This rearrangement joins TRBV20-1 to TRBJ2-7; 8 bases agree with TRBD1. Germline V gives CDR1 DFQATT, CDR2 SNEGSKA (reference sequence). V lost 3 bases and J lost 4; bases outside the gene matches: 11. This CDR3 is 15 amino acids long. In DNA form, the CDR3 reads TGCAGTGCTAGCAGACAGGGGAAGGTCGAATACGAGCAGTACTTC. Its translation: CSASRQGKVEYEQYF.